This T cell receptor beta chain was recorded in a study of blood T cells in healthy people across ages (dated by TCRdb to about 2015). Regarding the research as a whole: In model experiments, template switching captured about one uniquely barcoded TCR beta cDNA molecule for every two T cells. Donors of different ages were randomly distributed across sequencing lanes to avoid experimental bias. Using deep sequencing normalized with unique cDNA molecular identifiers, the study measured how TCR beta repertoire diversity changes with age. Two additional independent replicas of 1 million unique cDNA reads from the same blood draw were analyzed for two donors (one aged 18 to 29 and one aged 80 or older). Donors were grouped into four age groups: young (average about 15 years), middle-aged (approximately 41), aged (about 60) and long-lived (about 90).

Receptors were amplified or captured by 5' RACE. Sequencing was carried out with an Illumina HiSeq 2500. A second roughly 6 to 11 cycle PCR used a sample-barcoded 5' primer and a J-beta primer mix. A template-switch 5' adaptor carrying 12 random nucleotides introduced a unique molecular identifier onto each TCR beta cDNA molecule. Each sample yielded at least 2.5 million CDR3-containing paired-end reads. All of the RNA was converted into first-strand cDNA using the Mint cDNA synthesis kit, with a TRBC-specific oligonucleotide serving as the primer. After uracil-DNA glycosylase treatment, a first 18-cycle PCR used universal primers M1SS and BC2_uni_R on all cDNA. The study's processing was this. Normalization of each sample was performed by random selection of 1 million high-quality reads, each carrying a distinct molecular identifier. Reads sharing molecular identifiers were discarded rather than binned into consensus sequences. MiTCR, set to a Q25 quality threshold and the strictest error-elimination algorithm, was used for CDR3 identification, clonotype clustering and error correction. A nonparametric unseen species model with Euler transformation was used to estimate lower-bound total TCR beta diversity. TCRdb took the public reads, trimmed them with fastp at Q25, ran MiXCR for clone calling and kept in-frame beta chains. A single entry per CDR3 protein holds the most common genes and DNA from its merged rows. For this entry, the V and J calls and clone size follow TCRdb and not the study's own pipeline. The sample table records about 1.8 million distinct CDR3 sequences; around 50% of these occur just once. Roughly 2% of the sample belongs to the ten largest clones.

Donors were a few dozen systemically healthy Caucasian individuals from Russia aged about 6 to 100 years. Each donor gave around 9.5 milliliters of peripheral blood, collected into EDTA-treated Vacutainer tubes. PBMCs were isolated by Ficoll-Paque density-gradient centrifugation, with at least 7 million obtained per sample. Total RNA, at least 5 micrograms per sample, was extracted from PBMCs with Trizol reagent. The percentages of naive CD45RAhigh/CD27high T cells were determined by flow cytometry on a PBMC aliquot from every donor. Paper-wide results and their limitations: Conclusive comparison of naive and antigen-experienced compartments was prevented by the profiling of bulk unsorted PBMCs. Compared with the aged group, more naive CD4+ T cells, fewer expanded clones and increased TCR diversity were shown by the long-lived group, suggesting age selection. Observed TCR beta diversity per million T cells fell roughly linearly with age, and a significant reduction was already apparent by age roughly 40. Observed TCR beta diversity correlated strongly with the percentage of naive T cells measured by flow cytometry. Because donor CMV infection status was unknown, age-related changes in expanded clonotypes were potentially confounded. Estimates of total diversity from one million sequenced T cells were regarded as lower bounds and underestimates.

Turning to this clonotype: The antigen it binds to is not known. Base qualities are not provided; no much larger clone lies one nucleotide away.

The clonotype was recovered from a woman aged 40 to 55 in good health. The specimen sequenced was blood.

The nucleotide sequence reads TGTGCCAGCAGCCAGCCAGGGCGCGACGAGCAGTACTTC. It is translated as CASSQPGRDEQYF. Recombination connected TRBV5-4 to TRBJ2-7, with TRBD1 as a weak D call on 5 bases. The CDR3 runs 13 residues from the cysteine to the phenylalanine. This entry keeps only the CDR3 DNA: 39 bases, framed from base 1. Taken from the germline V gene (reference sequence), the CDR1 and CDR2 loops are SGHNT and YYREEE. V sheds 4 bases and J sheds 5 bases, leaving 13 bases between their ends. Outside the CDR3, residues come from the reference TRBV5-4 and TRBJ2-7 proteins, so the full variable domain is: ETGVTQSPTHLIKTRGQQVTLRCSSQSGHNTVSWYQQALGQGPQFIFQYYREEENGRGNFPPRFSGLQFPNYSSELNVNALELDDSALYLCASSQPGRDEQYFGPGTRLTVT.